This TCR beta chain was retrieved from a study of cytomegalovirus exposure and HLA in healthy donors. Trimming cost V 7 bases and J 2 bases; bases outside gene matches: 16. CDR1 and CDR2 from the germline V gene are LNHDA and SQIVND (reference sequence). The CDR3 has 17 residues. 13 Jbeta primers and 60 Vbeta primers were used for the PCR. TCRdb's table, derived via immunoSEQ multiplex PCR, lists solely in-frame clones and lacks some. The table has about 200,000 clones, around 73% seen once. The rearrangement joins TRBV19 to TRBJ2-5, with TRBD1 matching over 7 bases. The sequence derives from a male donor in good health and CMV-seronegative. Material for sequencing was PBMCs. The CDR3 sequence is CASTRFGTADGQETQYF. The CDR3 bases are TGTGCCAGTACTAGATTCGGGACAGCAGACGGACAAGAGACCCAGTACTTC.